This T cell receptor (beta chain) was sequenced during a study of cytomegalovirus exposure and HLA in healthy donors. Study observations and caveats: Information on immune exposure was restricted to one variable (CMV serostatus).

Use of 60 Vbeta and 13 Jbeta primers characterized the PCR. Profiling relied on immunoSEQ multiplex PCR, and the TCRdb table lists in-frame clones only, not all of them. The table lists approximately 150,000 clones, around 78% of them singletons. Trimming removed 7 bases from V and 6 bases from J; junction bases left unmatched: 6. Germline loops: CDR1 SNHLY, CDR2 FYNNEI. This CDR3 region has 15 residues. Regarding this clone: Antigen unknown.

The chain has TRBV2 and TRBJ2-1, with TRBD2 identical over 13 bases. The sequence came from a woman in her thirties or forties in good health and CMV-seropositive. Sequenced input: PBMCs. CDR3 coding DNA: TGTGCCAGCACCGGACTAGCGGGAGCGGGCAATGAGCAGTTCTTC. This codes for CASTGLAGAGNEQFF. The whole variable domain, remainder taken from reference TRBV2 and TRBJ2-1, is EPEVTQTPSHQVTQMGQEVILRCVPISNHLYFYWYRQILGQKVEFLVSFYNNEISEKSEIFDDQFSVERPDGSNFTLKIRSTKLEDSAMYFCASTGLAGAGNEQFFGPGTRLTVL.